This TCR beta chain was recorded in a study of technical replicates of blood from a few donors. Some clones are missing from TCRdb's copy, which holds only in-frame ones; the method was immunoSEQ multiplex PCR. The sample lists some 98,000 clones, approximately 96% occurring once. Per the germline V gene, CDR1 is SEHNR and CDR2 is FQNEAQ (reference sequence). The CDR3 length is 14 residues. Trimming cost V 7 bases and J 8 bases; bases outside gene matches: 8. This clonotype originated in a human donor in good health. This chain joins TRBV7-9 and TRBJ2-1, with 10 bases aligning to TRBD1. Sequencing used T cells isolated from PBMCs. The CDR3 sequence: CASTFRGTGDEQFF. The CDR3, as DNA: TGTGCCAGCACCTTTAGGGGGACAGGGGATGAGCAGTTCTTC.